The rows below give T cell receptor beta chains drawn from one sample of a study of T cell responses to AZD1222 COVID-19 vaccine. Produced via immunoSEQ multiplex PCR; TCRdb's table is partial and in-frame only. The sample lists about 120,000 clones, approximately 90% seen once, with approximately 3.5% in the top ten. This sample comprised peripheral blood, obtained 28 days after the second AZD1222 dose. The source of these receptors is an adult who received the AZD1222 COVID-19 vaccine. The CDR3 runs from the conserved cysteine through the conserved F or W. D genes are given only for firm matches. The size field is filled for only some rows; it gives once, few, many or a size class.

clone size	V gene	D gene	J gene	CDR3 protein	CDR3 DNA
NA	TRBV14	TRBD1	TRBJ2-7	CASSRTGSSYEQYF	TGTGCCAGCAGCCGGACAGGCAGCTCCTACGAGCAGTACTTC
NA	TRBV28	NA	TRBJ1-2	CASSLGGATNYGYTF	TGTGCCAGCAGTTTAGGGGGGGCCACTAACTATGGCTACACCTTC
NA	TRBV6-2/TRBV6-3	NA	TRBJ2-6	CASSYSGSGANVLTF	TGTGCCAGCAGTTACTCGGGGTCTGGGGCCAACGTCCTGACTTTC
NA	TRBV6-5	TRBD1	TRBJ1-6	CASSYSNRGNSPLHF	TGTGCCAGCAGTTACTCGAACAGGGGGAATTCACCCCTCCACTTT
NA	TRBV5-1	NA	TRBJ1-2	CASSPVGEGGYTF	TGCGCCAGCAGCCCCGTGGGGGAGGGCGGCTACACCTTC
NA	TRBV9	NA	TRBJ2-1	CASSVGGAEENEQFF	TGTGCCAGCAGCGTAGGGGGGGCGGAGGAGAATGAGCAGTTCTTC
NA	TRBV14	NA	TRBJ2-5	CASSPQPADFQETQYF	TGTGCCAGCAGCCCCCAACCTGCGGACTTCCAAGAGACCCAGTACTTC
NA	TRBV14	NA	TRBJ2-2	CASSHYPRGDTGELFF	TGTGCCAGCAGCCATTATCCCAGGGGGGACACCGGGGAGCTGTTTTTT
NA	TRBV27	NA	TRBJ2-5	CASSLRRVSETQYF	TGTGCCAGCAGTTTGCGCAGGGTTAGTGAGACCCAGTACTTC
once	TRBV12-3/TRBV12-4	NA	TRBJ1-4	CASSLREKLFF	TGTGCCAGCAGTTTGAGGGAAAAACTGTTTTTT
NA	TRBV18	TRBD1	TRBJ1-2	CASSLQGEGGYTF	TGTGCCAGCTCATTACAGGGGGAAGGTGGCTACACCTTC
many	TRBV4-2	NA	TRBJ1-1	CASSQDLEGAAEAFF	TGTGCCAGCAGCCAAGATCTGGAGGGAGCGGCTGAAGCTTTCTTT
once	TRBV7-2	TRBD1	TRBJ1-2	CASSKGATAYGYTF	TGTGCCAGCAGCAAGGGGGCCACGGCCTATGGCTACACCTTC
NA	TRBV7-9	TRBD1	TRBJ2-3	CASSFDRGSTDTQYF	TGTGCCAGCAGCTTCGACAGGGGGAGCACAGATACGCAGTATTTT
NA	TRBV27	NA	TRBJ2-1	CASSYSGEAYNEQFF	TGTGCCAGCAGTTACTCCGGGGAGGCCTACAATGAGCAGTTCTTC
few	TRBV19	NA	TRBJ1-2	CASTTGLGYTF	TGTGCCAGTACTACAGGGCTGGGCTACACCTTC
NA	TRBV6-5	NA	TRBJ1-2	CASRAGQRHYGYTF	TGTGCCAGCAGGGCCGGGCAGCGTCATTATGGCTACACCTTC
NA	TRBV5-1	TRBD2	TRBJ2-1	CASSLGGRAFPTNEQFF	TGCGCCAGCAGCTTGGGCGGGAGGGCCTTCCCGACCAATGAGCAGTTCTTC
NA	TRBV27	NA	TRBJ2-1	CASPLFREQFF	TGTGCCAGCCCCTTATTTCGGGAGCAGTTCTTC
NA	TRBV29-1	TRBD2	TRBJ2-5	CSVRLAGGETQYF	TGCAGCGTGAGACTAGCGGGAGGCGAGACCCAGTACTTC
NA	TRBV12-5	NA	TRBJ1-3	CASGFMEQGQGNTIYF	TGTGCTAGTGGTTTTATGGAACAGGGTCAAGGAAACACCATATATTTT
NA	TRBV2	NA	TRBJ1-4	CASSDRVGNEKLFF	TGTGCCAGCAGTGACAGGGTTGGGAATGAAAAACTGTTTTTT
few	TRBV5-1	NA	TRBJ2-1	CASSLGPASYNEQFF	TGCGCCAGCAGCTTGGGCCCGGCGTCCTACAATGAGCAGTTCTTC
NA	TRBV12-3/TRBV12-4	NA	TRBJ1-4	CASSFTGNEKLFF	TGTGCCAGCAGTTTTACCGGAAATGAAAAACTGTTTTTT
NA	TRBV23-1	NA	TRBJ1-5	CASKSMWTGNQPQHF	TGCGCCAGCAAGAGCATGTGGACAGGCAATCAGCCCCAGCATTTT
NA	TRBV5-1	TRBD1	TRBJ2-5	CASRGTVQETQYF	TGCGCCAGCAGAGGGACAGTACAAGAGACCCAGTACTTC
NA	TRBV6-4	NA	TRBJ2-2	CASSSDSHAGELFF	TGTGCCAGCAGTTCAGACTCGCACGCCGGGGAGCTGTTTTTT
NA	TRBV6-5	NA	TRBJ2-7	CATGNGRQQYF	TGTGCCACCGGTAACGGGAGACAGCAGTACTTC
few	TRBV5-1	NA	TRBJ2-7	CASSLGLEEQYF	TGCGCCAGCAGCTTGGGGCTGGAGGAGCAGTACTTC
NA	TRBV6-2/TRBV6-3	NA	TRBJ2-5	CASSSDSPETQYF	TGTGCCAGCAGTTCCGACAGTCCGGAGACCCAGTACTTC
NA	TRBV9	TRBD2	TRBJ2-5	CASSVVPAGETQYF	TGTGCCAGCAGCGTAGTCCCAGCGGGGGAGACCCAGTACTTC
NA	TRBV6-6	TRBD1	TRBJ2-3	CASSYGTGIADTQYF	TGTGCCAGCAGTTACGGGACAGGGATCGCAGATACGCAGTATTTT
NA	TRBV30	NA	TRBJ1-1	CAWSVGLSNTEAFF	TGTGCCTGGAGTGTGGGGCTTTCGAACACTGAAGCTTTCTTT
NA	TRBV2	NA	TRBJ1-2	CASSASNYGYTF	TGTGCCAGCAGCGCAAGTAACTATGGCTACACCTTC